These 19 T cell receptor beta chains came from one sample sequenced in a study of OX40 agonist ivuxolimab in advanced cancers. Method: immunoSEQ multiplex PCR; TCRdb's copy keeps in-frame clones and lacks some. The table lists roughly 80,000 clones, approximately 94% of them singletons. The material sequenced was CD4+ or CD8+ T cells sorted from blood, taken in a trial of the OX40 agonist ivuxolimab. Receptors originate from an adult with an advanced solid tumor such as melanoma, head and neck, liver or kidney cancer.

The rearrangement joins TRBV9 to TRBJ2-3; 9 nucleotides agree with TRBD1. The CDR3 has 15 amino acids. The junction had 6 bases not matched to a gene; V was cut back by 4 bases and J by 3 bases. CDR1 SGDLS and CDR2 YYNGEE come from the germline V gene. The CDR3 reads CASSTTGGWTDTQYF. In nucleotides, the CDR3 is TGTGCCAGCAGCACGACAGGGGGTTGGACAGATACGCAGTATTTT.

V usage is TRBV28 and J usage is TRBJ1-5; D ambiguous. CDR1 and CDR2 (germline): MDHEN, SYDVKM. This CDR3 is built from 15 residues. Trimming stripped 2 bases from V and 2 bases from J, with 10 bases between. CDR3 sequence (DNA): TGTGCCAGCAGTTTAGCTTCCCGGGGCAATCAGCCCCAGCATTTT. Amino acid sequence: CASSLASRGNQPQHF.

The chain uses TRBV5-1 and TRBJ1-1; D gene uncertain. The V gene lost 1 base and the J gene lost 3 bases, with 16 bases spanning the gap. CDR3 length: 16 amino acids. Germline CDR1 reads SGHRS; CDR2 reads YFSETQ. Here the CDR3 reads CASSLPVTEDHTEAFF. In nucleotides, the CDR3 is TGCGCCAGCAGCTTGCCCGTGACGGAGGATCACACTGAAGCTTTCTTT.

V and J are TRBV27 and TRBJ2-1, with D perhaps TRBD2 (6 bases). CDR3 length equals 16 residues. V was pared by 7 bases and J by 0 bases, with 16 bases between. Germline-derived CDR1 and CDR2 are MNHEY and SMNVEV (reference sequence). CDR3 in amino acids: CASTRHRGLSYNEQFF. CDR3 nucleotides: TGTGCCAGCACCAGACACCGGGGACTCTCCTACAATGAGCAGTTCTTC.

V usage is TRBV19 and J usage is TRBJ1-1, with D possibly TRBD1 on 6 matching bases. The V and J ends lost 5 bases and 1 base respectively, with 17 bases between them. CDR1 is LNHDA, CDR2 SQIVND, per germline (reference sequence). The CDR3 covers 16 residues. The CDR3 reads CASSSWGRERNTEAFF. The CDR3 DNA follows: TGTGCCAGTAGTTCGTGGGGGCGAGAGCGGAACACTGAAGCTTTCTTT.

The V gene is TRBV6-5, the J gene TRBJ1-1, with D maybe TRBD1 (6 bases). V dropped 2 bases and J dropped 7 bases, with 17 bases sitting between them. This CDR3 spans 15 amino acids. Germline lookup yields CDR1 MNHEY and CDR2 SVGAGI. The CDR3 reads CASSYNIQGRLEAFF. CDR3 bases: TGTGCCAGCAGTTACAATATACAGGGTAGGCTTGAAGCTTTCTTT.

This chain joins TRBV5-6 and TRBJ2-5; D not certain. V lost 1 base, J lost 5 bases, and 9 bases lay in between. The CDR3 contains 13 residues. The V gene's germline CDR1 is SGHDT and CDR2 YYEEEE. CDR3 in amino acids: CASSLWPPETQYF. The CDR3 region has the DNA TGTGCCAGCAGCTTGTGGCCACCGGAGACCCAGTACTTC.

This clone was seen a few times. This chain uses TRBV30 with TRBJ1-1; D call uncertain. The CDR3 runs 12 residues. CDR1 and CDR2 (germline): GTSNPN, SVGIG (reference sequence). V lost 4 bases and J 4 bases, leaving 10 bases between the germline ends. Here the CDR3 reads CAWISKGTEAFF. In DNA, the CDR3 is TGTGCCTGGATTAGTAAAGGCACTGAAGCTTTCTTT. Together with reference TRBV30 and TRBJ1-1, the CDR3 gives the full variable domain: SQTIHQWPATLVQPVGSPLSLECTVEGTSNPNLYWYRQAAGRGLQLLFYSVGIGQISSEVPQNLSASRPQDRQFILSSKKLLLSDSGFYLCAWISKGTEAFFGQGTRLTVV.

This chain links TRBV5-6 with TRBJ2-3; D perhaps matches TRBD2 (5 bases). CDR1 is SGHDT, CDR2 YYEEEE, per germline. This CDR3 comprises 16 residues. Between the trimmed V and J ends, which lost 4 bases and 2 bases, there was a span of 17 bases. The CDR3 DNA reads TGTGCCAGCAGCCCCCGAGGGCGGCAATACACAGATACGCAGTATTTT. Protein: CASSPRGRQYTDTQYF. The variable domain in full, with the rest retrieved from reference TRBV5-6 and TRBJ2-3, is DAGVTQSPTHLIKTRGQQVTLRCSPKSGHDTVSWYQQALGQGPQFIFQYYEEEERQRGNFPDRFSGHQFPNYSSELNVNALLLGDSALYLCASSPRGRQYTDTQYFGPGTRLTVL.

The gene calls are TRBV4-1 and TRBJ2-5, with D possibly being TRBD2 (7 bases). This CDR3 comprises 15 residues. In germline, CDR1 is MGHRA, CDR2 YSYEKL. V gave up 1 base and J gave up 2 bases, with 11 bases separating them. DNA of the CDR3: TGCGCCAGCAGCCAAGTACGGGGGGCACAAGAGACCCAGTACTTC. The encoded protein is CASSQVRGAQETQYF.

The chain employs TRBV13 and TRBJ2-1; D is possibly TRBD2 (7 bases). The V and J ends lost 8 bases and 8 bases respectively, with 10 bases between them. Germline V gene sequence: CDR1 PRHDT, CDR2 FYEKMQ (reference sequence). The CDR3 consists of 11 residues. CDR3 sequence reads: CASGGADEQFF. In DNA form, the CDR3 reads TGTGCCAGCGGGGGGGCGGATGAGCAGTTCTTC.

This chain uses TRBV19 with TRBJ2-7; TRBD2 agrees at 10 bases. The trim removed 7 bases at V and 7 bases at J, leaving 13 bases unmatched. Per the germline V gene, CDR1 is LNHDA and CDR2 is SQIVND (reference sequence). The length of the CDR3 is 15 residues. The CDR3 DNA is TGTGCCAGTAAAGTTTTTGGACTAGCGGAAACGGAGCAGTACTTC. Protein product: CASKVFGLAETEQYF. The variable domain in full, with the rest retrieved from reference TRBV19 and TRBJ2-7, is DGGITQSPKYLFRKEGQNVTLSCEQNLNHDAMYWYRQDPGQGLRLIYYSQIVNDFQKGDIAEGYSVSREKKESFPLTVTSAQKNPTAFYLCASKVFGLAETEQYFGPGTRLTVT.

The chain links TRBV7-7 to TRBJ2-3; 8 nucleotides line up with TRBD2. V lost 5 bases to trimming and J lost 6 bases; unmatched junction nucleotides: 13. This CDR3 region has 16 residues. The germline V gene has CDR1 SSHAT and CDR2 FNYEAQ (reference sequence). The CDR3 nucleotides read TGTGCCAGCAGCCGAGGGACTAGAGGGTCTGCCGATACGCAGTATTTT. Amino acids: CASSRGTRGSADTQYF.

CDR3 sequence reads: CASSAQPRPDTEAFF. The CDR3 bases are TGTGCCAGCAGCGCCCAGCCTCGGCCGGACACTGAAGCTTTCTTT. The chain couples TRBV7-6 to TRBJ1-1; D not certain. V was shortened by 5 bases and J by 3 bases, with 16 bases between the two germline ends. The CDR3 totals 15 residues. CDR1 SGHVS and CDR2 FNYEAQ come from the germline V gene.

The V gene is TRBV9, the J gene TRBJ2-7, with 8 bases identical to TRBD1. Trimming at V came to 4 bases and at J to 2 bases, leaving 5 bases not matched to a gene. Germline-derived CDR1 and CDR2 are SGDLS and YYNGEE. The CDR3 loop spans 14 amino acids. CDR3 nucleotide sequence: TGTGCCAGCAGCCCAATACAGGGGGCCTACGAGCAGTACTTC. This codes for CASSPIQGAYEQYF.

The chain joins TRBV2 to TRBJ1-1; D might be TRBD1 (6 bases). The germline V gene encodes CDR1 SNHLY and CDR2 FYNNEI. The CDR3 is 12 amino acids. V lost 5 bases to trimming and J lost 7 bases, with 11 bases between them. CDR3 in amino acids: CASSRRGGEAFF. DNA for the CDR3: TGTGCCAGCAGTCGAAGAGGGGGTGAAGCTTTCTTT.

The chain is built from TRBV5-4 and TRBJ2-5; 8 bases agree with TRBD2. The CDR3 is 13 residues long. CDR1 SGHNT and CDR2 YYREEE come from the germline V gene (reference sequence). V lost 5 bases, J lost 3 bases, and 3 bases stayed unmatched. The CDR3: CASRPAGEETQYF. CDR3 DNA: TGTGCCAGCAGACCAGCGGGGGAAGAGACCCAGTACTTC.

The chain has TRBV5-4 and TRBJ2-7, with 7 positions matching TRBD1. The V gene end was trimmed by 4 bases and the J gene end by 1 base; junction bases not matched to a gene: 8. CDR3 length: 15 residues. In germline, CDR1 is SGHNT, CDR2 YYREEE (reference sequence). CDR3 sequence: CASSEGWDSSYEQYF. The CDR3 nucleotides read TGTGCCAGCAGCGAGGGGTGGGACAGTTCCTACGAGCAGTACTTC.

This sequence joins TRBV7-2 and TRBJ2-7; 9 nucleotides agree with TRBD2. The V and J ends lost 0 bases and 3 bases, in that order; junction bases with no gene match: 9. The CDR3 totals 17 residues. Germline CDR1 reads SGHTA; CDR2 reads FQGNSA. The CDR3 bases are TGTGCCAGCAGCTTAGCGCTGGAGACTAGCGGTCACTACGAGCAGTACTTC. Translation gives CASSLALETSGHYEQYF.